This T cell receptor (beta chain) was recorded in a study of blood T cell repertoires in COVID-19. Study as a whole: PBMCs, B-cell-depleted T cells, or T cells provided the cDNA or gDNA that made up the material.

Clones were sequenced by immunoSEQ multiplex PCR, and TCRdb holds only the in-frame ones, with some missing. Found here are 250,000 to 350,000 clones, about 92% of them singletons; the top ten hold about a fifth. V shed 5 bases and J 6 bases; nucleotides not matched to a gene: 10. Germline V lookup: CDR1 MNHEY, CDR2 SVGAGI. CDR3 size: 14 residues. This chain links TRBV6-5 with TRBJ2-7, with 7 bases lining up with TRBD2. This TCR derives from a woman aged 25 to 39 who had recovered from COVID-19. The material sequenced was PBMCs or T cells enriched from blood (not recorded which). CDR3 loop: CASSTLGRAPEQYF. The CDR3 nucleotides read TGTGCCAGCAGTACCTTAGGGAGGGCTCCCGAGCAGTACTTC.